The TCR beta chain under discussion was sequenced for a study of monozygotic twins with inflammatory bowel disease. The study, taken as a whole, reports: Versus healthy twins, IBD patients showed fewer clonotypes shared with others, especially with disease activity.

CDR1 is SGHRS, CDR2 YFSETQ, per germline. This CDR3 has 13 amino acids. On this clonotype itself: Its antigen is still unknown.

Samples each yielded cDNA through eight separate reactions. During cDNA synthesis, UMIs that each contained a 6-nucleotide sample barcode were added by means of template switching. Reanalyzing the 5' RACE reads, TCRdb keeps one entry per CDR3 protein, without DNA. This table holds a few hundred thousand distinct CDR3 sequences. The material sequenced was blood. The clonotype comes from a human donor with ulcerative colitis or Crohn's disease, or a healthy co-twin of an affected twin (not recorded which). This rearrangement joins TRBV5-1 to TRBJ2-5; the TCRdb call, TRBD1, lacks DNA for checking. The CDR3 loop reads CATRTGLIETQYF.